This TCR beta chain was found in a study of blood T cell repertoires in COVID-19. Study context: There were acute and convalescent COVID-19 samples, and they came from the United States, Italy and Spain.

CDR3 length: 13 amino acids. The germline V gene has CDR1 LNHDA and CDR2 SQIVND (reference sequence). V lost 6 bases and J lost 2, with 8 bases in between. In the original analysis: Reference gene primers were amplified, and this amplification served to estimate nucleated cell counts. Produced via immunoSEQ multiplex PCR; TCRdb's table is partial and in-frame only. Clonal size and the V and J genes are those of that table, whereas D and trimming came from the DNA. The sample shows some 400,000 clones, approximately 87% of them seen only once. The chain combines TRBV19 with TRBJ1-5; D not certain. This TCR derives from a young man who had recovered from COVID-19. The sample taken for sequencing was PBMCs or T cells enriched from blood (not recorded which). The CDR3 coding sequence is TGTGCCAGTAGGAGTATCCGCAATCAGCCCCAGCATTTT. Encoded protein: CASRSIRNQPQHF.